The source of this T cell receptor beta chain is a study of blood T cell repertoires in COVID-19 (TCRdb year 2020). With respect to the entire study: Collaborator samples came from the United States, Italy and Spain and covered acute and convalescent phases of COVID-19. The prospective study material was composed of cDNA or gDNA derived from T cells, B-cell-depleted T cells, or PBMCs. HLA class I and class II types, where available, came from metadata supplied by the sample provider rather than from assay-based typing. The samples were drawn from the first 160 participants of the ongoing ImmuneRACE study and from 950 to 1,500 subjects provided by 6 global collaborators. Nearly every sample came with metadata listing a de-identified subject ID, COVID-19 status, age in years and sex. A freely available public database, intended as a resource for researchers studying the immune response to SARS-CoV-2, is where the repertoires were released. Deeply sampled blood TCRbeta repertoires from subjects exposed to, actively infected with, or recovered from COVID-19 were included in the dataset. Study-level results and caveats: Clinical and demographic metadata were provided uncurated, with the amount varying by source and participant.

Another Seattle source contributed samples from volunteer blood donors who had recovered from COVID-19. The collaborating institutions used their own protocols to collect whole blood in K2EDTA tubes. For TCRbeta analysis, collaborators shipped samples as frozen whole blood, isolated PBMCs, or DNA extracted from either of those sample types. TCRbeta CDR3 regions were amplified from genomic DNA by means of the immunoSEQ Assay, a bias-controlled multiplex PCR. Under the source paper's analysis protocol: The number of nucleated cells in each sample was estimated from the amplification of reference gene primers within the assay. To quantify the absolute abundance of each unique TCRbeta CDR3 rearrangement, sequence reads were collapsed and filtered. For each sample, productive Simpson clonality was calculated as the square root of Simpson's diversity index across productive rearrangements. Entries here come from immuneACCESS through TCRdb and include only in-frame sequences with V and J called. Some clones fail to appear in such tables; in the studies checked, an unresolved V gene covers under half of the shortfall, and the cause of the remainder is unknown. V, J and clone size are those of that table, while D and trimming were read from the DNA. A total of approximately 92,000 clones appear in this sample, around three quarters of them only once. The ten largest clones capture approximately 8.2% of the sample.

CDR1 and CDR2, looked up from the germline V gene, are SGDLS and YYNGEE. From its cysteine to its phenylalanine, the CDR3 spans 15 amino acids. Here the CDR3 DNA is all that survives: 45 bases in frame from base 1. V lost 1 base and J lost 4 bases; the stretch between them is 12 bases long. Remarks on this clone: Its recognized antigen is unknown. No base qualities exist here, and no much larger clone lies one base off it.

Sample: peripheral blood. This clonotype was sampled from a man in his fifties who had recovered from COVID-19. The chain uses TRBV9 and TRBJ1-3; TRBD1 is a weak D gene call, 6 bases matching. The nucleotide sequence is given as TGTGCCAGCAGCGTAACGCAGGGGACAGGAAACACCATATATTTT. Its protein product is CASSVTQGTGNTIYF.